The 14 T cell receptor beta chains below were found in one sample sequenced in a study of T-cell memory formation after mild COVID-19. TCRdb re-analysed the 5' RACE reads in MiXCR, keeping a single row per CDR3 protein. The table lists hundreds of thousands of distinct CDR3 sequences, 20% to 25% of them singletons. The sequenced sample consisted of PBMCs or a T cell subset sorted from them (not recorded which). Source of these receptors: an adult woman who had mild COVID-19 (a few samples of this study predate the infection). Cell type and time point are not known.

V is TRBV6-6 and J is TRBJ2-5; D possibly corresponds to TRBD1 (6 bases). Between the trimmed V and J ends, which lost 2 bases and 0 bases, there was a span of 10 bases. CDR3 length: 15 amino acids. The V gene's germline CDR1 is MNHNY and CDR2 SVGAGI (reference sequence). The DNA for the CDR3 is TGTGCCAGCAGTTACATTAGGGACAACCAAGAGACCCAGTACTTC. It codes for CASSYIRDNQETQYF.

The chain combines TRBV7-9 with TRBJ2-5, with TRBD2 matching 8 bases. This CDR3 is 16 amino acids long. The J segment lost 9 bases and the V segment lost 3 bases, leaving 15 bases of the junction unmatched. In germline, CDR1 is SEHNR, CDR2 FQNEAQ (reference sequence). The CDR3 region is CASSFSLAGGSGAQYF. The DNA for the CDR3 is TGTGCCAGCAGCTTTTCCCTAGCGGGTGGGTCCGGGGCCCAGTACTTC.

As to this clonotype: Likely a read error: the CDR3 ends without its conserved phenylalanine or tryptophan. J is TRBJ2-1 and V is TRBV4-1; TRBD1 or TRBD2 may be the D gene (5 bases each). V was cut by 11 bases and J by 4 bases, with 15 bases left in between. CDR3 length equals 13 residues. CDR1 is MGHRA and CDR2 is YSYEKL in the germline V gene. CDR3 sequence: CAAAGTVYNEQFL. The CDR3 DNA reads as TGCGCCGCCGCCGGGACGGTATACAATGAGCAGTTCTTA.

The chain combines TRBV4-2 with TRBJ2-1; D call uncertain. The CDR3 has 13 residues. V was pared by 3 bases and J by 5 bases, with 8 bases between. CDR1 is LGHNA, CDR2 YNFKEQ, per germline. The CDR3 is CASSHPKHNEQFF. The CDR3 nucleotides read TGTGCCAGCAGCCACCCTAAGCACAATGAGCAGTTCTTC.

This clonotype was seen a handful of times. The chain couples TRBV4-3 to TRBJ2-2; D may correspond to TRBD1 or TRBD2 (5 bases each). Germline loops: CDR1 LGHNA, CDR2 YSLEER. Trimming left V 6 bases short and J 6 bases short, with 20 bases between. CDR3 length: 16 residues. CDR3 residues: CASRRRVSGRAGELFF. The CDR3 DNA reads as TGCGCCAGCAGGAGAAGAGTGTCAGGGCGGGCCGGGGAGCTGTTTTTT.

A few counts support this clonotype. This rearrangement joins TRBV12-3 or TRBV12-4 to TRBJ2-2; possibly TRBD1 for D (6 bases). CDR3 size: 14 residues. V lost 6 bases, J lost 3 bases, and 11 bases lay in between. DNA of the CDR3: TGTGCCAGCAGGTCGACAGGAGACACCGGGGAGCTGTTTTTT. This encodes CASRSTGDTGELFF.

This clonotype was observed a few times. The chain employs TRBV12-3 or TRBV12-4 and TRBJ1-2; TRBD1 might be the D (6 bases). CDR3 length equals 15 residues. The V end was cut by 3 bases, the J end by 4 bases, with 15 bases between. In DNA, the CDR3 is TGTGCCAGCAGTTTTGGGGGGGCGCTCAGCTATGGCTACACCTTC. Translating gives CASSFGGALSYGYTF.

This rearrangement joins TRBV24-1 to TRBJ1-1, with 7 nucleotides matching TRBD1. This CDR3 is built from 13 residues. Trimming removed 9 bases from V and 5 bases from J; junction bases left unmatched: 8. CDR1 is KGHDR and CDR2 is SFDVKD in the germline V gene. The CDR3 loop reads CATREPGGTEAFF. The CDR3 nucleotides are TGTGCCACCCGCGAGCCAGGGGGAACTGAAGCTTTCTTT.

This clonotype was found a few times. The V gene is TRBV6-2 or TRBV6-3, the J gene TRBJ2-3; TRBD2 matches 12 bases. The CDR3 sequence is 18 residues long. The J segment lost 5 bases and the V segment lost 3 bases, leaving 12 bases of the junction unmatched. Germline-derived CDR1 and CDR2 are MNHEY and SVGEGT. The CDR3 protein is CASSYSGLTSGSRDTQYF. In DNA form, the CDR3 reads TGTGCCAGCAGTTATAGCGGTCTGACTAGCGGGAGTAGAGATACGCAGTATTTT.

This clonotype was observed a handful of times. This chain uses TRBV20-1 with TRBJ1-5; 7 positions match TRBD1. Looked up from germline, CDR1 is DFQATT and CDR2 is SNEGSKA (reference sequence). The CDR3 covers 16 residues. V dropped 5 bases and J dropped 4; count of bases not matched to a gene: 14. The CDR3 DNA reads as TGCAGTGCTCTTAGGGCCGACAGGGTCCCTAATCAGCCCCAGCATTTT. This codes for CSALRADRVPNQPQHF.

This chain links TRBV15 with TRBJ2-7; D ambiguous. Germline V gene data show CDR1 as LNHNV and CDR2 as YYDKDF (reference sequence). Trimming left V 0 bases short and J 5 bases short, with 11 bases between. The CDR3 loop spans 14 amino acids. In DNA form, the CDR3 reads TGTGCCACCAGCAGAGAACGAGAGGCGGACGAGCAGTACTTC. Translated, it gives CATSREREADEQYF.

The V call is TRBV5-1, the J call TRBJ2-1; D possibly uses TRBD1 or TRBD2 (6 bases each). Germline V gives CDR1 SGHRS, CDR2 YFSETQ. V was clipped by 1 base and J by 2 bases, with 10 bases between them. This CDR3 is 15 amino acids long. In nucleotides, the CDR3 is TGCGCCAGCAGCTTGCCGGGGGCGACCTACAATGAGCAGTTCTTC. This translates into CASSLPGATYNEQFF.

This clonotype was counted a few times. The rearrangement links TRBV7-8 to TRBJ2-1; 9 bases are a match to TRBD2. The ends lost 5 bases at V and 6 bases at J; junction bases unmatched: 8. The CDR3 has 15 residues. The germline CDR1 and CDR2 sequences are SGHVS and FQNEAQ. Written as DNA, the CDR3 is TGTGCCAGCAGCCTCGCCGGGACTAGCACCAATGAGCAGTTCTTC. It encodes CASSLAGTSTNEQFF. The variable domain in full, completed from reference TRBV7-8 and TRBJ2-1, reads GAGVSQSPRYKVAKRGQDVALRCDPISGHVSLFWYQQALGQGPEFLTYFQNEAQLDKSGLPSDRFFAERPEGSVSTLKIQRTQQEDSAVYLCASSLAGTSTNEQFFGPGTRLTVL.

The table lists this clonotype with a few counts. The genes are TRBV20-1 and TRBJ2-5, with 9 bases matching TRBD2. This CDR3 region has 12 residues. The germline CDR1 and CDR2 sequences are DFQATT and SNEGSKA (reference sequence). The junction had 2 bases not matched to a gene; V was cut back by 4 bases and J by 5 bases. The CDR3, as DNA: TGCAGTGCTAAAGGGACTAGCGAGACCCAGTACTTC. Amino acids: CSAKGTSETQYF.